Shown below are 20 T cell receptor beta chains from a single sample sequenced in a study of Tregs in tolerant kidney transplant recipients. Profiling relied on immunoSEQ multiplex PCR, and the TCRdb table lists in-frame clones only, not all of them. The table lists hundreds of thousands of clones, roughly 84% of them singletons. The sequenced material came from CD4+ T cells from blood. Receptors originate from a human donor in good health.

This clone was seen a few times. The J gene is TRBJ2-7, the V gene TRBV5-1; weak D call: TRBD1 (5 bases). This CDR3 region has 13 residues. CDR1 and CDR2 from the germline V gene are SGHRS and YFSETQ. V dropped 3 bases and J dropped 2 bases, with 9 bases sitting between them. CDR3 amino acids: CASSSQGTYEQYF. The CDR3 DNA follows: TGCGCCAGCAGCTCCCAGGGTACCTACGAGCAGTACTTC.

The chain recombines TRBV30 with TRBJ2-1; 7 bases agree with TRBD1. The CDR3 runs 14 residues. Germline lookup yields CDR1 GTSNPN and CDR2 SVGIG (reference sequence). The V segment lost 0 bases and the J segment 4 bases; nucleotides outside the gene matches: 3. The CDR3 DNA reads as TGTGCCTGGAGTGTGACAGGGAATTACAATGAGCAGTTCTTC. This gives the protein CAWSVTGNYNEQFF.

The chain combines TRBV5-1 with TRBJ1-5, with 8 bases identical to TRBD1. The CDR3 consists of 13 residues. Trimming removed 4 bases from V and 5 bases from J; junction bases left unmatched: 2. Germline-derived CDR1 and CDR2 are SGHRS and YFSETQ. CDR3 protein: CASSEDRDQPQHF. The DNA for the CDR3 is TGCGCCAGCAGCGAGGACAGGGATCAGCCCCAGCATTTT.

In this sample, this clone turned up a few times. The genes are TRBV19 and TRBJ1-4; D is uncertain. Germline V lookup: CDR1 LNHDA, CDR2 SQIVND (reference sequence). The CDR3 contains 15 residues. V was cut by 6 bases and J by 6 bases, with 17 bases left in between. Here the CDR3 DNA reads TGTGCCAGTAGCCCCCCGAAGTGGGGAGATGAAAAACTGTTTTTT. It codes for CASSPPKWGDEKLFF. Based on the CDR3 plus reference TRBV19 and TRBJ1-4, the full variable domain is DGGITQSPKYLFRKEGQNVTLSCEQNLNHDAMYWYRQDPGQGLRLIYYSQIVNDFQKGDIAEGYSVSREKKESFPLTVTSAQKNPTAFYLCASSPPKWGDEKLFFGSGTQLSVL.

J is TRBJ2-6 and V is TRBV27; D not certain. There are 17 residues in the CDR3. Looked up from germline, CDR1 is MNHEY and CDR2 is SMNVEV (reference sequence). Trimming pared 6 bases from V and 0 bases from J, leaving 15 bases between. The DNA for the CDR3 is TGTGCCAGCAGCAGCCCCGGACGGACCTCTGGGGCCAACGTCCTGACTTTC. It is translated as CASSSPGRTSGANVLTF. Supplemented by reference TRBV27 and TRBJ2-6, the full variable domain reads EAQVTQNPRYLITVTGKKLTVTCSQNMNHEYMSWYRQDPGLGLRQIYYSMNVEVTDKGDVPEGYKVSRKEKRNFPLILESPSPNQTSLYFCASSSPGRTSGANVLTFGAGSRLTVL.

CDR3 sequence (DNA): TGTGCCAGCTCGCTCGGCGGGGGCGGAGAGCAGTACTTC. As protein: CASSLGGGGEQYF. The chain has TRBV18 and TRBJ2-7, with TRBD2 as a possible D gene (7 bases). The CDR3 covers 13 residues. Germline V gives CDR1 KGHSH, CDR2 LQKENI. V lost 6 bases and J lost 7, with 16 bases in between. The whole variable domain, remainder taken from reference TRBV18 and TRBJ2-7, is NAGVMQNPRHLVRRRGQEARLRCSPMKGHSHVYWYRQLPEEGLKFMVYLQKENIIDESGMPKERFSAEFPKEGPSILRIQQVVRGDSAAYFCASSLGGGGEQYFGPGTRLTVT.

The chain recombines TRBV2 with TRBJ2-5, with D possibly matching TRBD1 (6 bases). The CDR3 spans 14 residues. V was cut by 6 bases and J by 7 bases, with 18 bases left in between. The germline V gene encodes CDR1 SNHLY and CDR2 FYNNEI. Written as DNA, the CDR3 is TGTGCCAGCAGCCCGACGGGCCAAGGGGGGACCCAGTACTTC. This translates into CASSPTGQGGTQYF.

V is TRBV7-2 and J is TRBJ1-2; D is undetermined. The germline CDR1 and CDR2 sequences are SGHTA and FQGNSA. This CDR3 is built from 13 residues. V lost 2 bases to trimming and J lost 4 bases, with 8 bases between them. CDR3 DNA: TGTGCCAGCAGCTTAAGTAGGGTCTATGGCTACACCTTC. Its protein product is CASSLSRVYGYTF.

This clone was picked up one time. The chain carries TRBV5-1 and TRBJ2-3; unclear D gene. From germline, CDR1 is SGHRS and CDR2 YFSETQ. The CDR3 runs 13 residues. V was trimmed by 0 bases and J by 5 bases, leaving 7 bases between them. Here the CDR3 reads CASSLGFGDTQYF. In DNA, the CDR3 is TGCGCCAGCAGCTTGGGTTTCGGAGATACGCAGTATTTT. The full variable domain, with the rest looked up from reference TRBV5-1 and TRBJ2-3, is KAGVTQTPRYLIKTRGQQVTLSCSPISGHRSVSWYQQTPGQGLQFLFEYFSETQRNKGNFPGRFSGRQFSNSRSEMNVSTLELGDSALYLCASSLGFGDTQYFGPGTRLTVL.

This clone came up once. This chain connects TRBV6-1 to TRBJ1-2, with 11 bases lining up with TRBD1. The CDR3 has 14 amino acids. V shed 5 bases, J shed 3 bases, and the junction held 2 bases outside the gene matches. Germline V lookup: CDR1 MNHNS, CDR2 SASEGT. CDR3 DNA sequence: TGTGCCAGCAGTCGGACAGGGGGCGACTATGGCTACACCTTC. This gives the protein CASSRTGGDYGYTF.

The chain is built from TRBV5-4 and TRBJ2-2; 9 bases fit TRBD1. This CDR3 is built from 16 residues. Germline CDR1 SGHNT, CDR2 YYREEE (reference sequence). Losses at the gene ends were 4 bases for V and 7 bases for J; bases not matched to a gene: 11. The CDR3 DNA is TGTGCCAGCAGCGGACTTAAACAGGGGGCCGGCGGGGAGCTGTTTTTT. Protein: CASSGLKQGAGGELFF.

The CDR3 DNA follows: TGTGCCAGCAGCGTATTGGGTAGCGGGGGTTCTGGAGATACGCAGTATTTT. Its translation: CASSVLGSGGSGDTQYF. The chain combines TRBV9 with TRBJ2-3, with 9 bases that match TRBD2. Germline CDR1 is SGDLS and CDR2 is YYNGEE. The CDR3 length is 17 residues. V was pared by 1 base and J by 5 bases, with 11 bases of the junction left unmatched. Supplemented by reference TRBV9 and TRBJ2-3, the full variable domain reads DSGVTQTPKHLITATGQRVTLRCSPRSGDLSVYWYQQSLDQGLQFLIQYYNGEERAKGNILERFSAQQFPDLHSELNLSSLELGDSALYFCASSVLGSGGSGDTQYFGPGTRLTVL.

V is TRBV7-8 and J is TRBJ1-5; 9 bases fit TRBD1. V was clipped by 3 bases and J by 6 bases; unmatched bases: 6. Germline CDR1 is SGHVS and CDR2 is FQNEAQ. The CDR3 contains 15 residues. The CDR3 nucleotides read TGTGCCAGCAGCTTGGAGACAGGGGGATCTCAGCCCCAGCATTTT. It encodes CASSLETGGSQPQHF.

This sequence joins TRBV5-6 and TRBJ2-1; the match to TRBD1 covers 11 bases. The CDR3 covers 14 residues. V lost 3 bases, J lost 6 bases, and 2 bases stayed unmatched. CDR1 is SGHDT and CDR2 is YYEEEE in the germline V gene. The CDR3 DNA follows: TGTGCCAGCAGCTGGGGACAGGGGGGCAATGAGCAGTTCTTC. It encodes CASSWGQGGNEQFF.

This chain's CDR3 is CASSADRVGNTIYF. The CDR3 DNA reads as TGTGCCAGCAGCGCCGACAGGGTTGGAAACACCATATATTTT. The chain combines TRBV5-6 with TRBJ1-3; 7 bases fit TRBD1. V trimming: 4 bases; J trimming: 3 bases; junction bases outside the gene matches: 4. This CDR3 has 14 amino acids. Germline CDR1 is SGHDT and CDR2 is YYEEEE.

Here the CDR3 reads CASSELRVDGYTF. CDR3 sequence (DNA): TGTGCCAGCAGTGAATTAAGGGTAGATGGCTACACCTTC. V gene TRBV6-1 combines with J gene TRBJ1-2; no clear D. This CDR3 region has 13 residues. V was clipped by 2 bases and J by 6 bases, with 10 bases between them. CDR1 and CDR2 from the germline V gene are MNHNS and SASEGT.

This rearrangement joins TRBV2 to TRBJ1-2; D not resolved. This CDR3 has 13 amino acids. CDR1 is SNHLY, CDR2 FYNNEI, per germline. The ends were cut back, 0 bases at V and 3 bases at J, with 5 bases in the middle. The CDR3 loop reads CASSEARDYGYTF. CDR3 DNA sequence: TGTGCCAGCAGTGAAGCACGGGACTATGGCTACACCTTC.

V and J are TRBV19 and TRBJ1-2; possible D gene TRBD1, 5 bases. The CDR3 extends over 17 amino acids. Germline V CDR1 and CDR2: LNHDA, SQIVND (reference sequence). V lost 0 bases to trimming and J lost 0 bases, with 14 bases between them. The CDR3, as DNA: TGTGCCAGTAGTATAGACCAACGACAGCTCGCTAACTATGGCTACACCTTC. This encodes CASSIDQRQLANYGYTF.

The chain couples TRBV5-1 to TRBJ1-1, with D perhaps TRBD1 (6 bases). Germline V CDR1 and CDR2: SGHRS, YFSETQ. This CDR3 contains 14 residues. With 3 bases removed from V and 4 bases from J, the gap between germline ends came to 13 bases. The CDR3 DNA reads as TGCGCCAGCAGCTCCAGGACAGAGATCACTGAAGCTTTCTTT. Its translation: CASSSRTEITEAFF. Based on the CDR3 plus reference TRBV5-1 and TRBJ1-1, the full variable domain is KAGVTQTPRYLIKTRGQQVTLSCSPISGHRSVSWYQQTPGQGLQFLFEYFSETQRNKGNFPGRFSGRQFSNSRSEMNVSTLELGDSALYLCASSSRTEITEAFFGQGTRLTVV.

The rearrangement links TRBV19 to TRBJ1-4; possible D gene TRBD1, 6 bases. Trimming cost V 3 bases and J 8 bases, with 7 bases left between them. Germline CDR1 is LNHDA and CDR2 is SQIVND (reference sequence). The CDR3 is 12 amino acids. The CDR3 DNA reads as TGTGCCAGTAGTATGAGGGGGGAAAAACTGTTTTTT. Translating it yields CASSMRGEKLFF.